Each of the 5 T cell receptor beta chains below was sequenced from the same sample in a study of cytomegalovirus exposure and HLA in healthy donors. The primer mix had 60 Vbeta and 13 Jbeta primers. Produced via immunoSEQ multiplex PCR; TCRdb's table is partial and in-frame only. The data show 130,000 or so clones, with 65% to 80% seen just once and nearly 3% held by the top ten. Sequenced input: PBMCs. The receptors were sampled from a middle-aged woman in good health and CMV-seropositive.

This clone was recorded a few times. The genes are TRBV9 and TRBJ2-4, with D perhaps matching TRBD1 (5 bases). This CDR3 is built from 14 residues. Trimming cost V 3 bases and J 2 bases, with 9 bases left between them. Germline assignment: CDR1 SGDLS and CDR2 YYNGEE. In nucleotides, the CDR3 is TGTGCCAGCAGCGCTGGACAATCCAAAAACATTCAGTACTTC. Translated: CASSAGQSKNIQYF.

This sequence joins TRBV9 and TRBJ1-3, with a tentative D call TRBD1 (5 bases). The CDR3 covers 14 residues. Germline loops: CDR1 SGDLS, CDR2 YYNGEE. V was clipped by 2 bases and J by 8 bases, with 14 bases between them. The CDR3 loop reads CASSVSSGDHTIYF. CDR3 sequence (DNA): TGTGCCAGCAGCGTCTCGAGCGGGGACCACACCATATATTTT. Combining the CDR3 with reference TRBV9 and TRBJ1-3 gives the whole variable domain DSGVTQTPKHLITATGQRVTLRCSPRSGDLSVYWYQQSLDQGLQFLIQYYNGEERAKGNILERFSAQQFPDLHSELNLSSLELGDSALYFCASSVSSGDHTIYFGEGSWLTVV.

V is TRBV29-1 and J is TRBJ1-1; weak D call: TRBD1 (5 bases). Germline CDR1 SQVTM, CDR2 ANQGSEA. The CDR3 length is 14 residues. Trimming pared 1 base from V and 8 bases from J, leaving 17 bases between. In DNA form, the CDR3 reads TGCAGCGTTGAAGCGAAGGGGCACCGGGAGGAAGCTTTCTTT. Its translation is CSVEAKGHREEAFF.

The chain is built from TRBV28 and TRBJ1-3; D is unclear. This CDR3 has 11 amino acids. Germline V gives CDR1 MDHEN, CDR2 SYDVKM. The V end lost 10 bases, the J end lost 1 base, and 5 bases lay between the germline ends. CDR3 amino acids: CATHSGNTIYF. The CDR3 DNA is TGTGCCACCCATTCTGGAAACACCATATATTTT.

The chain combines TRBV4-3 with TRBJ2-1; no reliable D call. V gave up 1 base and J gave up 0 bases, with 7 bases separating them. The CDR3 spans 15 residues. Germline CDR1 is LGHNA and CDR2 is YSLEER. The CDR3 region is CASSQVQSSYNEQFF. CDR3 DNA: TGCGCCAGCAGCCAAGTACAGAGCTCCTACAATGAGCAGTTCTTC.